This T cell receptor (beta chain) derives from a study of OX40 agonist ivuxolimab in advanced cancers. Blood sampling took place at baseline, cycle 4 day 1, and cycle 7 day 1. This CDR3 is built from 12 residues. The V end lost 2 bases, the J end lost 2 bases, and 4 bases lay between the germline ends. Germline V lookup: CDR1 MNHNY, CDR2 SVGAGI (reference sequence). As concerns this clone: What it binds is not known.

Overall study results and limits: Among T cells, CD8+ cells averaged more expanded clones than CD4+ cells. Clonal expansion was seen in CD4+ and CD8+ blood T cells by week 6 at 0.1 to 3.0 mg/kg.

Assay used: immunoSEQ multiplex PCR; TCRdb lists only in-frame clones, some missing. The table lists approximately 44,000 clones, less than 95% of them singletons. This chain joins TRBV6-6 and TRBJ2-7, with unresolved D. The TCR comes from an adult with an advanced solid tumor such as melanoma, head and neck, liver or kidney cancer. The material was CD4+ or CD8+ T cells sorted from blood, obtained in a trial of the OX40 agonist ivuxolimab. The CDR3 region has the DNA TGTGCCAGCAGTTACGCCCCCTACGAGCAGTACTTC. Its protein is CASSYAPYEQYF.